This TCR beta chain appears in the sequencing data of a study of blood T cell repertoires in COVID-19. On the study more broadly: The United States, Italy and Spain were the sources of the acute and convalescent COVID-19 samples.

TCRdb's table, derived via immunoSEQ multiplex PCR, lists solely in-frame clones and lacks some. The sample carries 110,000 to 150,000 clones, about 80% recorded once. Deletions cut 1 base from V and 1 base from J, with 7 bases between. This CDR3 has 15 amino acids. Germline V gene lookup returns CDR1 MDHEN and CDR2 SYDVKM. Individuals drawn from 20 to 30 US areas were roughly 18 to 95 years old. Sequencing used PBMCs or T cells enriched from blood (not recorded which). This TCR was sampled from a young woman who had been exposed to COVID-19. The J gene is TRBJ1-4, the V gene TRBV28, with TRBD1 as a possible D gene (5 bases). CDR3 bases: TGTGCCAGCAGTTTATCAGGGCTAACTAATGAAAAACTGTTTTTT. Encoded protein: CASSLSGLTNEKLFF.